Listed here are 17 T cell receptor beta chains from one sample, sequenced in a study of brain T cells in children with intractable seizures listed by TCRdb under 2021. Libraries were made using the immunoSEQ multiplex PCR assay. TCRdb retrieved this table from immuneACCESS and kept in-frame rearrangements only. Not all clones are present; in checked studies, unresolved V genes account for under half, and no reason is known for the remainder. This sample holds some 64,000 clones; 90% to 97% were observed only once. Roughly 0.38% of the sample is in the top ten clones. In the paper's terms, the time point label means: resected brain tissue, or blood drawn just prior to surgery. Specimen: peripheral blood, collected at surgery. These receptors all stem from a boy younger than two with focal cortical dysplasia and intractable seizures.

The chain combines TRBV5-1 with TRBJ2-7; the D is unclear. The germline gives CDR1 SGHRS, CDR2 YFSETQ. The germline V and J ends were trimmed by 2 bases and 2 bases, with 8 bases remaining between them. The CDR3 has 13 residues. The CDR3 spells CASSFGAAYEQYF. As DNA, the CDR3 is TGCGCCAGCAGCTTTGGTGCGGCCTACGAGCAGTACTTC. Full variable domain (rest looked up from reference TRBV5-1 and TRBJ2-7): KAGVTQTPRYLIKTRGQQVTLSCSPISGHRSVSWYQQTPGQGLQFLFEYFSETQRNKGNFPGRFSGRQFSNSRSEMNVSTLELGDSALYLCASSFGAAYEQYFGPGTRLTVT.

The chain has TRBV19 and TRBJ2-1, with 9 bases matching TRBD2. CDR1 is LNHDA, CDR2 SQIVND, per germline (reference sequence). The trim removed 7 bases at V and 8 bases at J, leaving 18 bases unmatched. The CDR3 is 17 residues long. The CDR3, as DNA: TGTGCCAGTAAACCACCCGCGCGGGGGGGCCTCTTGGATGAGCAGTTCTTC. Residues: CASKPPARGGLLDEQFF.

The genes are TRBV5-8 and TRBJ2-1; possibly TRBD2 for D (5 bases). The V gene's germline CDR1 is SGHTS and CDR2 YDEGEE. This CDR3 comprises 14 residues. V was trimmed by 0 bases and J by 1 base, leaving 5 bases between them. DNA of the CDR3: TGTGCCAGCAGCTTGGCGGGATCCTACAATGAGCAGTTCTTC. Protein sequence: CASSLAGSYNEQFF.

This chain's CDR3 is CASSDTLTGVQHF. In DNA form, the CDR3 reads TGCGCCAGCAGTGATACACTAACAGGGGTGCAGCATTTT. The rearrangement links TRBV10-1 to TRBJ1-5; 7 nucleotides agree with TRBD1. The CDR3 is 13 amino acids. J lost 13 bases, V lost 3 bases, and 9 bases had no gene match. CDR1 and CDR2 from the germline V gene are WNHNN and SYGVQD (reference sequence).

The CDR3 spells CASSIKGLAETSYEQYF. The CDR3 bases are TGTGCCAGTAGTATAAAGGGACTAGCGGAGACGTCTTACGAGCAGTACTTC. The J gene is TRBJ2-7, the V gene TRBV19, with 11 bases lining up with TRBD2. Germline assignment: CDR1 LNHDA and CDR2 SQIVND (reference sequence). There are 17 residues in the CDR3. The V gene end was trimmed by 2 bases and the J gene end by 4 bases; junction bases not matched to a gene: 10.

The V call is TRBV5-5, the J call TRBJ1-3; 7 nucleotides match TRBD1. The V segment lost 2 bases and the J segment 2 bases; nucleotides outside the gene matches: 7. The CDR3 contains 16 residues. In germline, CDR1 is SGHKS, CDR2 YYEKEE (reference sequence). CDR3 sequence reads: CASSFYRGIPGNTIYF. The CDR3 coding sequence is TGTGCCAGCAGCTTCTACAGGGGTATACCTGGAAACACCATATATTTT.

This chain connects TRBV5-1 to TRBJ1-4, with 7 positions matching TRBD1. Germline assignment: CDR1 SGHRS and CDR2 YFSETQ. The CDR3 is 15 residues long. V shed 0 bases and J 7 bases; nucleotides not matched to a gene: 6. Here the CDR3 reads CASSLASGGGEKLFF. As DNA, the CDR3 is TGCGCCAGCAGCTTGGCCTCAGGGGGAGGTGAAAAACTGTTTTTT.

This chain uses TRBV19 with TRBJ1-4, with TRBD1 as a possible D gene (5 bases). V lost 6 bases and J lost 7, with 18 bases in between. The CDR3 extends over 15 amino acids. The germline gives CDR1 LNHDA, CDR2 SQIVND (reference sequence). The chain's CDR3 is CASSKRDGTVEKLFF. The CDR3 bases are TGTGCCAGTAGCAAGCGCGACGGGACGGTTGAAAAACTGTTTTTT.

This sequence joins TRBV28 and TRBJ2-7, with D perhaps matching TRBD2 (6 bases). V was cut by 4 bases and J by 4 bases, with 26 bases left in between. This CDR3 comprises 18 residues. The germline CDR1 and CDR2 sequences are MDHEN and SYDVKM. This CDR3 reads CASSSPGGEARLFYEQYF. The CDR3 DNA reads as TGTGCCAGCAGTTCGCCGGGCGGGGAGGCCCGACTATTTTACGAGCAGTACTTC.

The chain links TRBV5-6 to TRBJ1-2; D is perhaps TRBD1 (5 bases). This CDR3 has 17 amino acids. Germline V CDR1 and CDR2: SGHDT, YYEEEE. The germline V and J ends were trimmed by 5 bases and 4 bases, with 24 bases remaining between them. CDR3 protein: CASRSARAPGGGYGYTF. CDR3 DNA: TGTGCCAGCAGATCCGCACGAGCGCCGGGTGGGGGCTATGGCTACACCTTC.

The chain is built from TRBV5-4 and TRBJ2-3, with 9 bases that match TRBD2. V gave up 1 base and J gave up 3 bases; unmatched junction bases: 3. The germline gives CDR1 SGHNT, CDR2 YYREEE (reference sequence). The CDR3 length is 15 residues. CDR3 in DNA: TGTGCCAGCAGCTTGCTAGCGGGGTATACAGATACGCAGTATTTT. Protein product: CASSLLAGYTDTQYF.

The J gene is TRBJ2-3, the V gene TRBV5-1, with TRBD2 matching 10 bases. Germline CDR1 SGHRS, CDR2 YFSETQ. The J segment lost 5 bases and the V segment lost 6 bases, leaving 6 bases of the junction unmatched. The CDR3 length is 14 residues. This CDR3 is CASTHSGGLDTQYF. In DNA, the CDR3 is TGCGCCAGCACACATAGCGGGGGGTTAGATACGCAGTATTTT.

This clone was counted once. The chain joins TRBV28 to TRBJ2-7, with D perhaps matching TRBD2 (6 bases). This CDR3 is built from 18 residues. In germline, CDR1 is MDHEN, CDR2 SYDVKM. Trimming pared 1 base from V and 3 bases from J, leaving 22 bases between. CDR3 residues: CASSLYSGEPEKYYEQYF. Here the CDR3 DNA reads TGTGCCAGCAGTTTATATTCGGGGGAACCCGAGAAATACTACGAGCAGTACTTC.

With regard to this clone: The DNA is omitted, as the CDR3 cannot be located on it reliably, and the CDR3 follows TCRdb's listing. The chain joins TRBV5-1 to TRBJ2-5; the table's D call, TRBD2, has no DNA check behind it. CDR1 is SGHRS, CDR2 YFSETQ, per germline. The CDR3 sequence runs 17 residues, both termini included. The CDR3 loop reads CASSLYSVRGGGETQYF.

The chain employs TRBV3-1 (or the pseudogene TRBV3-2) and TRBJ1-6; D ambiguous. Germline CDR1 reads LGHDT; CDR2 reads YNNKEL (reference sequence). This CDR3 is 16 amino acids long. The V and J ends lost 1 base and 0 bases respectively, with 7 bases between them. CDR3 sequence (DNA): TGTGCCAGCAGCCAAGGGCGGAGCTCCTATAATTCACCCCTCCACTTT. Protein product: CASSQGRSSYNSPLHF.

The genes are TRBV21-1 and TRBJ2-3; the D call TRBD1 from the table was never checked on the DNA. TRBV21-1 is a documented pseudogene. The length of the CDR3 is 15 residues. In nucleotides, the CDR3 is TGTGCCAGCAGCCTTAGGGGACAGGGCACAGATACGCAGTATTTT. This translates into CASSLRGQGTDTQYF.

In DNA form, the CDR3 reads TGTGCCAGCAGTTACGGGCGACAGTCTAATGAAAAACTGTTTTTT. Its protein is CASSYGRQSNEKLFF. The chain combines TRBV6-2 or TRBV6-3 with TRBJ1-4; weak D call: TRBD1 (5 bases). The CDR3 is 15 amino acids. The V gene lost 2 bases and the J gene lost 3 bases, with 10 bases spanning the gap. Germline V gene sequence: CDR1 MNHEY, CDR2 SVGEGT.